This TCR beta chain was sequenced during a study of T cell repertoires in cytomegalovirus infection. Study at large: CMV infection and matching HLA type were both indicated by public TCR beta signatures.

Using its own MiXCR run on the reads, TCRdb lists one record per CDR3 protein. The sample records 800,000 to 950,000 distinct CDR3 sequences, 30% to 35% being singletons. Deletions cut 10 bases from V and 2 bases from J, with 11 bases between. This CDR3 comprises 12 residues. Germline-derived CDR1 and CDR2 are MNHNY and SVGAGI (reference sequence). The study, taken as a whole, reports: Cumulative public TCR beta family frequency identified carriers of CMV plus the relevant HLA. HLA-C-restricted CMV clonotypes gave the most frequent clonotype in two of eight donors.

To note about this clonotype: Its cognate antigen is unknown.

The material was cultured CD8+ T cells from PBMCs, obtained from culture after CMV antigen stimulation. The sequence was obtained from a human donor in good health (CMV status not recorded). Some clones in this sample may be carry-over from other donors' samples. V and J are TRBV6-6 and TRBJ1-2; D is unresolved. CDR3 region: CAILTENYGYTF. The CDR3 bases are TGTGCCATCCTGACCGAGAACTATGGCTACACCTTC.